One T cell receptor (beta chain) is described in this entry. The data were taken from a study of blood T cell repertoires in COVID-19. Study-wide context: The cDNA or gDNA used as material had been derived from T cells, B-cell-depleted T cells, or PBMCs.

V gave up 4 bases and J gave up 9 bases, with 19 bases separating them. CDR3 size: 14 residues. Germline CDR1 reads MGHRA; CDR2 reads YSYEKL. Generated by immunoSEQ multiplex PCR, the TCRdb table keeps only in-frame clones and is missing some. The sample yields about 98,000 clones, roughly 80% seen once. This rearrangement joins TRBV4-1 to TRBJ2-7, with D perhaps matching TRBD1 (6 bases). Sample: peripheral blood. This clonotype was obtained from a man older than 75 with acute or convalescent COVID-19. In nucleotides, the CDR3 is TGCGCCAGCAGCCCCGGACCAGGGGCCGCCGCGCAGTACTTC. Amino acids: CASSPGPGAAAQYF.